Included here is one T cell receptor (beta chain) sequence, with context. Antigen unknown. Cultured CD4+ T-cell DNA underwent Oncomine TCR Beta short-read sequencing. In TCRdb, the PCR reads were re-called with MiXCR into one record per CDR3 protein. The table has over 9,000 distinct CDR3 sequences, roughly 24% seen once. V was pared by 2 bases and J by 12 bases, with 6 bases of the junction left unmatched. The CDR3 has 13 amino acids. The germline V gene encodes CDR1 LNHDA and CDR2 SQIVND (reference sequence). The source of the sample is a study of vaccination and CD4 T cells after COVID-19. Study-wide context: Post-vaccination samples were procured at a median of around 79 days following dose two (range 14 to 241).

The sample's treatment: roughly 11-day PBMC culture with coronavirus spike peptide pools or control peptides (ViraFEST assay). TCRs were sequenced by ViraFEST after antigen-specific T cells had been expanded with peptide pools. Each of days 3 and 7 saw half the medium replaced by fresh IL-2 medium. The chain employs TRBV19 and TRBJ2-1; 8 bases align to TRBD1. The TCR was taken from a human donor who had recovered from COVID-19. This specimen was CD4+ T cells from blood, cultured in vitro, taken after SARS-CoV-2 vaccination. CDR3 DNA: TGTGCCAGTAGTATATCTGCGGGACAGGCGCAGTTCTTC. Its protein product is CASSISAGQAQFF. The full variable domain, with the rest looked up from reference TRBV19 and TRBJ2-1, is DGGITQSPKYLFRKEGQNVTLSCEQNLNHDAMYWYRQDPGQGLRLIYYSQIVNDFQKGDIAEGYSVSREKKESFPLTVTSAQKNPTAFYLCASSISAGQAQFFGPGTRLTVL.